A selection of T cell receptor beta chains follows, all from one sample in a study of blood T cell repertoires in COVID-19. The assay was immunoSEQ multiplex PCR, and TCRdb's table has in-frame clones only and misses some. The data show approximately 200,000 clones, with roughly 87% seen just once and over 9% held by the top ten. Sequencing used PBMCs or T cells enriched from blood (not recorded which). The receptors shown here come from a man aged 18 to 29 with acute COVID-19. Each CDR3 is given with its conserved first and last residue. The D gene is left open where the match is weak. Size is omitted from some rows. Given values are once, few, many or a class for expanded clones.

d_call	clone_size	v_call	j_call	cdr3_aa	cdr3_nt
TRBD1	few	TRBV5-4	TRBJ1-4	CASSSNPGQGREKLFF	TGTGCCAGCAGCTCCAATCCGGGACAGGGACGAGAAAAACTGTTTTTT
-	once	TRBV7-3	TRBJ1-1	CASSLYGGSGTEAFF	TGTGCCAGCAGCTTATACGGGGGTTCGGGCACTGAAGCTTTCTTT
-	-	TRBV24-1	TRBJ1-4	CATSDPRDGDEKLFF	TGTGCCACCAGTGACCCGCGGGACGGGGATGAAAAACTGTTTTTT
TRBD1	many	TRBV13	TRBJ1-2	CASSPGTGYGYTF	TGTGCCAGCAGCCCCGGGACAGGCTATGGCTACACCTTC
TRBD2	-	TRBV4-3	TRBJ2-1	CASSQVLADNEQFF	TGCGCCAGCAGCCAAGTTCTAGCGGATAATGAGCAGTTCTTC
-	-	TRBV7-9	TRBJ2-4	CASSFGENIQYF	TGTGCCAGCAGCTTCGGGGAAAACATTCAGTACTTC
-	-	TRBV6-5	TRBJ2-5	CASSRGLETQYF	TGTGCCAGCAGTAGAGGATTGGAGACCCAGTACTTC
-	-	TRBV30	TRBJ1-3	CAWEDSFSGNTIYF	TGTGCCTGGGAGGACAGCTTCTCTGGAAACACCATATATTTT
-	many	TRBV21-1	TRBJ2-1	CASSKAPGTSYNEQFF	TGTGCCAGCAGCAAAGCCCCCGGGACTAGTTACAATGAGCAGTTCTTC
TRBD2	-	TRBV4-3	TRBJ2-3	CASSAGDSGRVTDTQYF	TGCGCCAGCAGCGCCGGGGATAGCGGGAGGGTTACAGATACGCAGTATTTT
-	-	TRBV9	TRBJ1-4	CASSVGQGGEKLFF	TGTGCCAGCAGCGTAGGGCAGGGTGGTGAAAAACTGTTTTTT
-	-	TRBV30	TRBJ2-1	CAWSLIAYNEQFF	TGTGCCTGGAGTCTCATAGCCTACAATGAGCAGTTCTTC
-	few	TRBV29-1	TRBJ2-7	CSVETTGHAKEQYF	TGCAGCGTTGAGACGACAGGCCATGCTAAGGAGCAGTACTTC
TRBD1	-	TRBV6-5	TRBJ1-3	CASSSGQGAPGNTIYF	TGTGCCAGCAGTTCGGGACAGGGGGCACCTGGAAACACCATATATTTT
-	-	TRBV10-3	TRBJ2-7	CAITGGSYEQYF	TGTGCCATCACCGGCGGATCCTACGAGCAGTACTTC
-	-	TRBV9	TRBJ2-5	CASSSQGTQYF	TGTGCCAGCAGCTCTCAGGGAACCCAGTACTTC
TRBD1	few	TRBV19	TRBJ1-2	CASSRDRANYGYTF	TGTGCCAGTAGCCGGGACAGGGCAAACTATGGCTACACCTTC
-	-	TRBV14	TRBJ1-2	CASSQDGYGYTF	TGTGCCAGCAGCCAAGACGGCTATGGCTACACCTTC
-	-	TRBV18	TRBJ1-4	CASSPGQRGREKLFF	TGTGCCAGCTCACCAGGTCAAAGGGGCCGAGAAAAACTGTTTTTT
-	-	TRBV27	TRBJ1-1	CASSLSPYIGVNTEAFF	TGTGCCAGCAGTTTATCACCCTACATCGGGGTGAACACTGAAGCTTTCTTT
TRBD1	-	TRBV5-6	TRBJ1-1	CASSLWDRVNTEAFF	TGTGCCAGCAGCTTGTGGGACAGGGTGAACACTGAAGCTTTCTTT
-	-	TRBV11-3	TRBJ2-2	CASSGRRNTGELFF	TGTGCCAGCAGTGGGAGACGGAACACCGGGGAGCTGTTTTTT
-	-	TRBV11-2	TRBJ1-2	CASSFSANYGYTF	TGTGCCAGCAGCTTTTCGGCTAACTATGGCTACACCTTC
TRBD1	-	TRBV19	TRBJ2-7	CASTPGQGTYEQYF	TGTGCCAGTACTCCGGGACAGGGGACCTACGAGCAGTACTTC
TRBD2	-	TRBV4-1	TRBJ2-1	CASSQGGSGRDFEQFF	TGCGCCAGCAGCCAAGGCGGCAGCGGGAGGGATTTTGAGCAGTTCTTC
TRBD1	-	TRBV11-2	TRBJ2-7	CASSLGQGLYEQYF	TGTGCCAGCAGCTTGGGACAGGGGCTCTACGAGCAGTACTTC
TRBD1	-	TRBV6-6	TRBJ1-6	CASLQGASPLHF	TGTGCCAGTCTACAGGGGGCTTCACCCCTCCACTTT
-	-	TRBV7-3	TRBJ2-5	CASSLISLGGQETQYF	TGTGCCAGCAGCTTAATAAGTCTGGGAGGCCAAGAGACCCAGTACTTC
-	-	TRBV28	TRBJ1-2	CASRLTDGEDYTF	TGTGCCAGCAGGTTGACTGATGGCGAGGACTACACCTTC
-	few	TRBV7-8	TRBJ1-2	CASSREKGRDNYGYTF	TGTGCCAGCAGCCGTGAGAAGGGCAGGGATAACTATGGCTACACCTTC
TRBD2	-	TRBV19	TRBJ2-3	CASTKTSGLIDTQYF	TGTGCCAGTACCAAGACTAGCGGGTTGATAGATACGCAGTATTTT
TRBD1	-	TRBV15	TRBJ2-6	CATSRTGGSGANVLTF	TGTGCCACCAGCAGAACAGGGGGTTCTGGGGCCAACGTCCTGACTTTC
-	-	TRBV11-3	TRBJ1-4	CASSSGPGEKLFF	TGTGCCAGCAGCTCCGGCCCCGGGGAAAAACTGTTTTTT
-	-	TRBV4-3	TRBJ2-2	CASSQEVSGTTNTGELFF	TGCGCCAGCAGCCAAGAAGTTTCTGGGACAACGAACACCGGGGAGCTGTTTTTT
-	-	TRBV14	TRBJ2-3	CASSQKWTSGDTQYF	TGTGCCAGCAGCCAAAAGTGGACATCAGGGGATACGCAGTATTTT
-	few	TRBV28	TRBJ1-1	CASSLGQSTTEAFF	TGTGCCAGCAGTTTGGGCCAATCAACCACTGAAGCTTTCTTT
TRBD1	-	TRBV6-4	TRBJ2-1	CASSEGTGGHNEQFF	TGTGCCAGCAGTGAAGGGACAGGGGGCCATAATGAGCAGTTCTTC
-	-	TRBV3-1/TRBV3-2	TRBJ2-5	CASSHQQGSRQETQYF	TGTGCCAGCAGCCACCAACAGGGTTCCCGGCAAGAGACCCAGTACTTC
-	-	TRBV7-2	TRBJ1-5	CASSLDGQPQHF	TGTGCCAGCAGCTTAGACGGTCAGCCCCAGCATTTT
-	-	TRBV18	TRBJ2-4	CASSPRASSKKNIQYF	TGTGCCAGCTCACCACGGGCCTCCTCGAAAAAAAACATTCAGTACTTC
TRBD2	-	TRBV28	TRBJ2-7	CASSLPGLQTYEQYF	TGTGCCAGCAGTTTACCGGGACTACAAACCTACGAGCAGTACTTC
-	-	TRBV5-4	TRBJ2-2	CASSKTDLTGELFF	TGTGCCAGCAGCAAGACAGACCTTACCGGGGAGCTGTTTTTT
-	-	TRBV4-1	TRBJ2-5	CASSQSPGGYQETQYF	TGCGCCAGCAGCCAATCCCCAGGGGGGTACCAAGAGACCCAGTACTTC
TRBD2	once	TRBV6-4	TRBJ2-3	CASRDRAGTTDTQYF	TGTGCCAGCAGAGACAGAGCGGGAACCACAGATACGCAGTATTTT
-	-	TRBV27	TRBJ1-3	CASSATGTQLYF	TGTGCCAGCAGTGCTACAGGGACCCAATTATATTTT
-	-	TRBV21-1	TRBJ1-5	CASSKLLCRAGMGQPQHF	TGTGCCAGCAGCAAACTACTATGTCGAGCAGGGATGGGCCAGCCCCAGCATTTT
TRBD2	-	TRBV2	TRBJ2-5	CASSEKGLARPGTQYF	TGTGCCAGCAGTGAAAAGGGACTAGCGCGTCCGGGGACCCAGTACTTC
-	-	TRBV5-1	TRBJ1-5	CASSPNTGSGNQPQHF	TGCGCCAGCAGCCCTAACACAGGGTCGGGCAATCAGCCCCAGCATTTT
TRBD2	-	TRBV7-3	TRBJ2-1	CASRPPSGRSSYNEQFF	TGTGCCAGCAGGCCGCCTAGCGGCAGGAGCTCCTACAATGAGCAGTTCTTC
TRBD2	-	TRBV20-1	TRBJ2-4	CSASEESSGAFLAKNIQYF	TGCAGTGCTAGTGAGGAGTCTAGCGGTGCCTTTCTAGCCAAAAACATTCAGTACTTC
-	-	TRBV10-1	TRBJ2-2	CASSEFQGTNTGELFF	TGCGCCAGCAGTGAGTTTCAGGGAACAAACACCGGGGAGCTGTTTTTT
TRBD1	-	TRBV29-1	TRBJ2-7	CSVEVGTGGYEQYF	TGCAGCGTTGAAGTTGGGACAGGGGGATACGAGCAGTACTTC
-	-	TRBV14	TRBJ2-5	CASSQALFQETQYF	TGTGCCAGCAGCCAAGCACTATTCCAAGAGACCCAGTACTTC
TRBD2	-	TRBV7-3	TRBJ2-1	CASSLEAGPYNEQFF	TGTGCCAGCAGCTTAGAAGCGGGGCCCTACAATGAGCAGTTCTTC
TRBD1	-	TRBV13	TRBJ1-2	CASNLASRGARGYTF	TGTGCCAGCAACTTAGCCTCCAGGGGGGCACGTGGCTACACCTTC
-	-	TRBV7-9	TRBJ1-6	CASSSKGGASPLHF	TGTGCCAGCAGCTCCAAGGGGGGGGCCTCACCCCTCCACTTT
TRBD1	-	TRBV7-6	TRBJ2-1	CASSARTGSYNEQFF	TGTGCCAGCAGCGCCCGGACAGGGTCCTACAATGAGCAGTTCTTC
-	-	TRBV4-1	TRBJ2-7	CASSPTTGYEQYF	TGCGCCAGCAGCCCAACCACGGGCTACGAGCAGTACTTC
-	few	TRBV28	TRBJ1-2	CASRRRAWDGRSYGYTF	TGTGCCAGCCGGCGGAGGGCTTGGGACGGCCGCAGCTATGGCTACACCTTC